The 27 T cell receptor beta chains listed next were all sequenced from one sample in a study of T cell responses to AZD1222 COVID-19 vaccine. Libraries were prepared by immunoSEQ multiplex PCR; TCRdb keeps only in-frame clonotypes and omits some of them. The sample includes over 150,000 clones, 90% to 95% of them seen just once. The sample consisted of peripheral blood, taken 28 days after the second dose of the MenACWY control vaccine. These receptors came from an adult who received the MenACWY meningococcal vaccine as a control.

This sequence joins TRBV7-8 and TRBJ1-6; D ambiguous. Germline-derived CDR1 and CDR2 are SGHVS and FQNEAQ. This CDR3 spans 14 amino acids. The ends were cut back, 1 base at V and 7 bases at J, with 8 bases in the middle. CDR3 nucleotide sequence: TGTGCCAGCAGCTTAGTAGGCGGAAATTCACCCCTCCACTTT. Its translation is CASSLVGGNSPLHF.

The CDR3 loop is CASSLLGGVNQPQHF. The CDR3 DNA is TGTGCCAGCAGTTTGTTAGGGGGGGTAAATCAGCCCCAGCATTTT. This chain uses TRBV27 with TRBJ1-5; D perhaps matches TRBD1 (6 bases). The germline CDR1 and CDR2 sequences are MNHEY and SMNVEV (reference sequence). V dropped 3 bases and J dropped 4 bases, with 13 bases sitting between them. The CDR3 spans 15 residues.

The chain recombines TRBV18 with TRBJ1-1; TRBD1 matches at 12 bases. In germline, CDR1 is KGHSH, CDR2 LQKENI. This CDR3 region has 14 residues. Unmatched junction bases numbered 5, after V lost 4 bases and J lost 8 bases. Here the CDR3 reads CASSQGQGATEAFF. CDR3 nucleotides: TGTGCCAGCTCACAGGGACAGGGGGCTACCGAAGCTTTCTTT.

Of note for this clone: This may be a read error: a much more frequent sequence differs by one nucleotide. V usage is TRBV11-2 and J usage is TRBJ1-2; D might be TRBD1 (5 bases). The CDR3 has 17 amino acids. The V end was cut by 4 bases, the J end by 8 bases, with 26 bases between. Germline CDR1 is SGHAT and CDR2 is FQNNGV. The CDR3 DNA reads TGTGCCAGCAGCTCCCTCCGGACAAGGAGGACCGGACGCGGCTACACCTTC. Its translation is CASSSLRTRRTGRGYTF. The whole variable domain, filled in from reference TRBV11-2 and TRBJ1-2, reads EAGVAQSPRYKIIEKRQSVAFWCNPISGHATLYWYQQILGQGPKLLIQFQNNGVVDDSQLPKDRFSAERLKGVDSTLKIQPAKLEDSAVYLCASSSLRTRRTGRGYTFGSGTRLTVV.

V is TRBV6-5 and J is TRBJ2-1, with 7 positions matching TRBD2. Germline V lookup: CDR1 MNHEY, CDR2 SVGAGI. This CDR3 contains 15 residues. With 6 bases clipped from V and 1 base from J, the junction kept 6 bases outside the gene matches. This CDR3 is CASRAGGSSYNEQFF. In nucleotides, the CDR3 is TGTGCCAGCAGAGCCGGGGGGAGTTCCTACAATGAGCAGTTCTTC.

The chain has TRBV9 and TRBJ2-1; 10 bases line up with TRBD2. The length of the CDR3 is 17 residues. Germline lookup yields CDR1 SGDLS and CDR2 YYNGEE. The V gene end was trimmed by 1 base and the J gene end by 0 bases; junction bases not matched to a gene: 4. The CDR3 bases are TGTGCCAGCAGCGTACTAGCGGGGGACCCCTCCTACAATGAGCAGTTCTTC. Its protein product is CASSVLAGDPSYNEQFF.

This clone was counted once. This chain connects TRBV28 to TRBJ2-7, with 9 bases that match TRBD1. The CDR3 extends over 16 amino acids. V dropped 5 bases and J dropped 1; count of bases not matched to a gene: 9. Germline V gene sequence: CDR1 MDHEN, CDR2 SYDVKM. CDR3: CASSTRGQGTSYEQYF. The CDR3 DNA reads as TGTGCCAGCAGTACCCGGGGACAGGGAACATCCTACGAGCAGTACTTC.

A few counts support this clone. The gene calls are TRBV28 and TRBJ1-1, with 8 bases lining up with TRBD1. CDR3 length equals 14 residues. Germline CDR1 is MDHEN and CDR2 is SYDVKM. The V gene end was trimmed by 6 bases and the J gene end by 4 bases; junction bases not matched to a gene: 7. The DNA of the CDR3 is TGTGCCAGCAGCCGCGACACAGGGGGCACTGAAGCTTTCTTT. Translation gives CASSRDTGGTEAFF.

The CDR3 DNA follows: TGTGCCAGCTCACCAGGGAGGGCCCATGGCTACACCTTC. Encoded protein: CASSPGRAHGYTF. This chain links TRBV18 with TRBJ1-2; D gene unclear. The CDR3 spans 13 residues. Deletions cut 2 bases from V and 6 bases from J, with 10 bases between. Per the germline V gene, CDR1 is KGHSH and CDR2 is LQKENI.

The CDR3 nucleotides read TGTGCCAGCAGTTACCCCGAGAACTATGGCTACACCTTC. Its protein product is CASSYPENYGYTF. This chain connects TRBV6-2 or TRBV6-3 to TRBJ1-2, with D hard to call. In germline, CDR1 is MNHEY, CDR2 SVGEGT. This CDR3 has 13 residues. V gave up 2 bases and J gave up 2 bases, with 6 bases separating them.

The chain carries TRBV28 and TRBJ2-7; 10 positions agree with TRBD2. Trimming cost V 4 bases and J 3 bases; bases outside gene matches: 6. The CDR3 has 15 amino acids. Per germline, CDR1 MDHEN and CDR2 SYDVKM. The CDR3 DNA reads as TGTGCCAGCAGTTCACCAGCGGGGGGGGACTACGAGCAGTACTTC. The encoded protein is CASSSPAGGDYEQYF.

The chain joins TRBV29-1 to TRBJ2-3; no clear D. Germline CDR1 is SQVTM and CDR2 is ANQGSEA. This CDR3 region has 12 residues. The V end lost 4 bases, the J end lost 4 bases, and 9 bases lay between the germline ends. The DNA of the CDR3 is TGCAGCGTTGGTGGGTTTGCAGATACGCAGTATTTT. Its protein product is CSVGGFADTQYF.

For the CDR3, the DNA is TGTGCCAGCACCTCGGACAGACATAGCAATCAGCCCCAGCATTTT. This sequence encodes CASTSDRHSNQPQHF. The chain is built from TRBV2 and TRBJ1-5; D may be TRBD1 (6 bases). V lost 7 bases to trimming and J lost 0 bases, with 13 bases between them. Germline loops: CDR1 SNHLY, CDR2 FYNNEI. There are 15 residues in the CDR3.

The J gene is TRBJ1-4, the V gene TRBV7-6; TRBD1 might be the D (5 bases). The CDR3 totals 13 residues. Between the trimmed V and J ends, which lost 7 bases and 6 bases, there was a span of 12 bases. Germline values: CDR1 SGHVS, CDR2 FNYEAQ. Here the CDR3 DNA reads TGTGCCAGCAAGCAGGGCTGGGATGAAAAACTGTTTTTT. Translating gives CASKQGWDEKLFF.

V gene TRBV2 combines with J gene TRBJ1-2; the D is unclear. Trimming removed 5 bases at V and 6 bases at J, with 10 bases between. This CDR3 is 12 amino acids long. Germline V gene data show CDR1 as SNHLY and CDR2 as FYNNEI. The CDR3 region is CASSSGYDGYTF. DNA for the CDR3: TGTGCCAGCAGTTCTGGGTATGATGGCTACACCTTC.

The V call is TRBV3-1 (or the pseudogene TRBV3-2), the J call TRBJ1-2; D gene ambiguous. CDR3 length: 18 residues. V dropped 0 bases and J dropped 0 bases, with 17 bases sitting between them. CDR1 is LGHDT, CDR2 YNNKEL, per germline (reference sequence). As DNA, the CDR3 is TGTGCCAGCAGCCAAGACCTCGGACGGGCCTTCCCTAACTATGGCTACACCTTC. This sequence encodes CASSQDLGRAFPNYGYTF.

The J gene is TRBJ1-3, the V gene TRBV28; the match to TRBD1 covers 9 bases. J gave up 0 bases and V 5 bases, and 5 bases lay outside the gene matches. Germline loops: CDR1 MDHEN, CDR2 SYDVKM. This CDR3 region has 16 residues. The CDR3 DNA follows: TGTGCCAGCAGTGATAACAGGGGGCTCTCTGGAAACACCATATATTTT. It specifies CASSDNRGLSGNTIYF. The whole variable domain, filled in from reference TRBV28 and TRBJ1-3, reads DVKVTQSSRYLVKRTGEKVFLECVQDMDHENMFWYRQDPGLGLRLIYFSYDVKMKEKGDIPEGYSVSREKKERFSLILESASTNQTSMYLCASSDNRGLSGNTIYFGEGSWLTVV.

J is TRBJ2-7 and V is TRBV5-1; D unclear. CDR1 and CDR2 (germline): SGHRS, YFSETQ. This CDR3 comprises 13 residues. Trimming took off 0 bases at V and 2 bases at J, with 6 bases between the two ends. CDR3 DNA: TGCGCCAGCAGCTTGGACAATACCTACGAGCAGTACTTC. Translating it yields CASSLDNTYEQYF.

The rearrangement links TRBV13 to TRBJ1-1; a weak D match, TRBD1 (6 bases). The length of the CDR3 is 12 residues. V was cut by 5 bases and J by 10 bases, with 14 bases left in between. The V gene's germline CDR1 is PRHDT and CDR2 FYEKMQ (reference sequence). The CDR3 DNA follows: TGTGCCAGCAGCCTGAACAGGGACTCAGCTTTCTTT. This gives the protein CASSLNRDSAFF.

The chain combines TRBV6-5 with TRBJ1-1, with D perhaps matching TRBD1 (5 bases). This CDR3 is 15 amino acids long. The germline V gene encodes CDR1 MNHEY and CDR2 SVGAGI. V lost 4 bases to trimming and J lost 0 bases, with 12 bases between them. The CDR3 region has the DNA TGTGCCAGCAGTTTCCGACAGACAATGAACACTGAAGCTTTCTTT. Translated: CASSFRQTMNTEAFF.

The chain uses TRBV6-4 and TRBJ1-6; D might be TRBD1 (5 bases). The CDR3 has 16 amino acids. CDR1 and CDR2 from the germline V gene are MRHNA and SNTAGT. With 5 bases removed from V and 0 bases from J, the gap between germline ends came to 11 bases. The CDR3 loop is CASSRDSSSYNSPLHF. The CDR3 nucleotides read TGTGCCAGCAGTCGGGACTCCAGCTCCTATAATTCACCCCTCCACTTT.

Comment on this clone: Other DNA variants within this sample encode the same CDR3. V gene TRBV6-5 combines with J gene TRBJ1-1; unclear D gene. Trimming took 0 bases from V and 1 from J, leaving 3 bases between them. The length of the CDR3 is 13 residues. Germline V gene data show CDR1 as MNHEY and CDR2 as SVGAGI. CDR3 residues: CASSYSENTEAFF. CDR3 DNA sequence: TGTGCCAGCAGTTACTCGGAGAACACTGAAGCTTTCTTT.

This chain joins TRBV19 and TRBJ1-3; no definite D call. CDR3 length equals 18 residues. Germline CDR1 LNHDA, CDR2 SQIVND (reference sequence). Trimming took off 4 bases at V and 0 bases at J, with 19 bases between the two ends. The CDR3 DNA follows: TGTGCCAGTAGTAAAGCCCCCCGGACCCGAACCTCTGGAAACACCATATATTTT. Translation: CASSKAPRTRTSGNTIYF.

The rearrangement joins TRBV12-3 or TRBV12-4 to TRBJ1-4; D gene ambiguous. Between the trimmed V and J ends, which lost 6 bases and 8 bases, there was a span of 13 bases. The CDR3 has 13 residues. CDR3 in amino acids: CASRHGAVEKLFF. CDR3 nucleotide sequence: TGTGCCAGCAGGCACGGCGCTGTGGAAAAACTGTTTTTT.

This chain connects TRBV4-2 to TRBJ1-2; D possibly corresponds to TRBD1 (6 bases). Germline V gene data show CDR1 as LGHNA and CDR2 as YNFKEQ. This CDR3 region has 12 residues. V dropped 1 base and J dropped 9 bases, with 9 bases sitting between them. The CDR3 region has the DNA TGTGCCAGCAGCCAAGCCCGGGACAGCTACACCTTC. It translates to CASSQARDSYTF.

V is TRBV7-2 and J is TRBJ1-2; D is undetermined. The CDR3 spans 14 residues. The V gene's germline CDR1 is SGHTA and CDR2 FQGNSA. The ends were cut back, 3 bases at V and 2 bases at J, with 10 bases in the middle. The CDR3 loop is CASSFWAGNYGYTF. In DNA form, the CDR3 reads TGTGCCAGCAGCTTTTGGGCGGGGAACTATGGCTACACCTTC. The full variable domain, in which reference TRBV7-2 and TRBJ1-2 provide the parts outside the CDR3, is GAGVSQSPSNKVTEKGKDVELRCDPISGHTALYWYRQSLGQGLEFLIYFQGNSAPDKSGLPSDRFSAERTGGSVSTLTIQRTQQEDSAVYLCASSFWAGNYGYTFGSGTRLTVV.

This chain links TRBV10-3 with TRBJ1-5; weak D call: TRBD1 (5 bases). This CDR3 contains 14 residues. The germline V and J ends were trimmed by 10 bases and 3 bases, with 16 bases remaining between them. In germline, CDR1 is ENHRY, CDR2 SYGVKD. CDR3 amino acids: CATRGGASNQPQHF. In nucleotides, the CDR3 is TGTGCCACTAGGGGAGGGGCTTCCAATCAGCCCCAGCATTTT.